Following are 25 T cell receptor beta chains from one sample sequenced in a study of blood T cell repertoires in COVID-19. The data were produced by immunoSEQ multiplex PCR, yet TCRdb's version contains in-frame clones alone and is incomplete. The sample holds approximately 100,000 clones; about nine tenths are singletons and the top ten take approximately 1.1%. Sequenced: peripheral blood. The receptor set was obtained from a human donor in a cohort sampled during active COVID-19.

The rearrangement links TRBV7-2 to TRBJ1-4, with a tentative D call TRBD1 (6 bases). V lost 6 bases and J 8 bases, leaving 13 bases between the germline ends. The germline V gene encodes CDR1 SGHTA and CDR2 FQGNSA. This CDR3 is 13 amino acids long. The CDR3 DNA reads as TGTGCCAGCAGTTCCCGGGGGGCCGAAAAACTGTTTTTT. This codes for CASSSRGAEKLFF. Complete variable domain (other parts from reference TRBV7-2 and TRBJ1-4): GAGVSQSPSNKVTEKGKDVELRCDPISGHTALYWYRQSLGQGLEFLIYFQGNSAPDKSGLPSDRFSAERTGGSVSTLTIQRTQQEDSAVYLCASSSRGAEKLFFGSGTQLSVL.

The J gene is TRBJ2-1, the V gene TRBV21-1; TRBD1 is the table's D call and was not checked against the DNA. TRBV21-1 is termed a pseudogene. There are 19 residues in the CDR3. This CDR3 reads CASSKARDRANLPYNEQFF. The CDR3 nucleotides are TGTGCCAGCAGCAAAGCGCGGGACAGGGCGAACCTCCCCTACAATGAGCAGTTCTTC.

This chain links TRBV24-1 with TRBJ2-7, with 9 bases matching TRBD2. The CDR3 contains 19 residues. Germline-derived CDR1 and CDR2 are KGHDR and SFDVKD. The junction had 21 bases not matched to a gene; V was cut back by 9 bases and J by 1 base. CDR3 nucleotides: TGTGCCACCCGGGCGGGGTCCTTGCGGGAGGGCGTGGGATCCTACGAGCAGTACTTC. Protein: CATRAGSLREGVGSYEQYF.

This clone was observed a few times. The V call is TRBV5-1, the J call TRBJ1-1; D may be TRBD1 (5 bases). V lost 4 bases and J lost 3, with 13 bases in between. The CDR3 runs 14 residues. Germline-derived CDR1 and CDR2 are SGHRS and YFSETQ. This CDR3 reads CASSGEVGDTEAFF. The CDR3 nucleotides read TGCGCCAGCAGCGGGGAGGTGGGGGACACTGAAGCTTTCTTT.

A few counts support this clone. The rearrangement links TRBV6-4 to TRBJ1-1; 8 bases are a match to TRBD1. CDR3 length equals 13 residues. Germline CDR1 is MRHNA and CDR2 is SNTAGT. V lost 3 bases to trimming and J lost 8 bases; unmatched junction nucleotides: 5. CDR3: CASSEGDRREAFF. DNA of the CDR3: TGTGCCAGCAGTGAGGGGGACAGGAGAGAAGCTTTCTTT.

The chain couples TRBV6-2 or TRBV6-3 to TRBJ1-2; D is unclear. CDR1 MNHEY and CDR2 SVGEGT come from the germline V gene. CDR3 size: 13 residues. The germline V and J ends were trimmed by 4 bases and 8 bases, with 14 bases remaining between them. CDR3 coding DNA: TGTGCCAGCAGTTCGCTATTTGGTGCGGGCTACACCTTC. As protein: CASSSLFGAGYTF.

The chain carries TRBV6-5 and TRBJ1-3; TRBD1 might be the D (5 bases). V lost 8 bases and J 4 bases, leaving 9 bases between the germline ends. This CDR3 spans 12 amino acids. Germline V gene lookup returns CDR1 MNHEY and CDR2 SVGAGI. CDR3: CASGTVGNTIYF. The CDR3 coding sequence is TGTGCCAGCGGGACTGTCGGAAACACCATATATTTT.

V gene TRBV7-9 combines with J gene TRBJ2-1, with 14 bases fitting TRBD2. After removal of 4 bases from V and 8 bases from J, the junction contained 7 bases not matched to a gene. Germline CDR1 SEHNR, CDR2 FQNEAQ (reference sequence). This CDR3 has 16 residues. CDR3 sequence: CASSSGLAGEMDEQFF. Here the CDR3 DNA reads TGTGCCAGCAGCTCGGGACTAGCGGGAGAGATGGATGAGCAGTTCTTC.

This clone was counted between two and nine times. V and J are TRBV29-1 and TRBJ2-3, with D hard to call. V shed 3 bases and J shed 1 base, with 5 bases lying between them. Per germline, CDR1 SQVTM and CDR2 ANQGSEA. This CDR3 comprises 12 residues. For the CDR3, the DNA is TGCAGCGTTGACACGGGCACAGATACGCAGTATTTT. Its protein product is CSVDTGTDTQYF.

This clone was recorded only once. The chain has TRBV5-6 and TRBJ1-1; D call uncertain. V was cut by 4 bases and J by 5 bases, with 21 bases left in between. In germline, CDR1 is SGHDT, CDR2 YYEEEE. CDR3 length equals 16 residues. The CDR3 nucleotides read TGTGCCAGCAGCAAAGGTACAGCGGCCTCACCGACTGAAGCTTTCTTT. Amino acids: CASSKGTAASPTEAFF.

The CDR3 DNA reads TGTGCCAGTAGCCGCTCAGCTCTAGGCGAGCAGTACTTC. It encodes CASSRSALGEQYF. The chain uses TRBV19 and TRBJ2-7; D is unresolved. The CDR3 covers 13 residues. Trimming removed 6 bases at V and 6 bases at J, with 15 bases between. Germline V gives CDR1 LNHDA, CDR2 SQIVND (reference sequence).

This rearrangement joins TRBV6-2 or TRBV6-3 to TRBJ2-1, with 9 positions matching TRBD2. With V trimmed by 0 bases and J by 7 bases, 1 base remained unmatched. The CDR3 loop spans 14 amino acids. Germline loops: CDR1 MNHEY, CDR2 SVGEGT. CDR3 in amino acids: CASSYSGLANEQFF. CDR3 nucleotide sequence: TGTGCCAGCAGTTACTCGGGACTAGCAAATGAGCAGTTCTTC.

V and J are TRBV28 and TRBJ1-2, with 8 bases lining up with TRBD1. With 5 bases clipped from V and 4 bases from J, the junction kept 6 bases outside the gene matches. This CDR3 is built from 14 residues. In germline, CDR1 is MDHEN, CDR2 SYDVKM. For the CDR3, the DNA is TGTGCCAGCAGTCACACACAGGGGGTCTATGGCTACACCTTC. This translates into CASSHTQGVYGYTF.

The chain couples TRBV2 to TRBJ1-2; 9 nucleotides line up with TRBD1. Per the germline V gene, CDR1 is SNHLY and CDR2 is FYNNEI. V trimming: 6 bases; J trimming: 8 bases; junction bases outside the gene matches: 7. The CDR3 runs 13 residues. CDR3 loop: CASRGTGSRGYTF. CDR3 nucleotides: TGTGCCAGCAGGGGGACAGGGAGTCGCGGCTACACCTTC.

The V and J genes are TRBV6-2 or TRBV6-3 and TRBJ2-5, with TRBD2 identical over 14 bases. Unmatched junction bases numbered 6, after V lost 5 bases and J lost 4 bases. The CDR3 extends over 16 amino acids. Germline V gene lookup returns CDR1 MNHEY and CDR2 SVGEGT. CDR3 nucleotide sequence: TGTGCCAGCAGTCCGCGACTAGCGGGAGGGGGAGAGACCCAGTACTTC. Translation: CASSPRLAGGGETQYF.

This clone has just one count. The rearrangement uses TRBV24-1 and TRBJ2-1; D might be TRBD2 (5 bases). This CDR3 has 18 amino acids. The germline V gene encodes CDR1 KGHDR and CDR2 SFDVKD. Trimming pared 2 bases from V and 4 bases from J, leaving 20 bases between. The CDR3 region is CATSDSHRVSGNYNEQFF. CDR3 in DNA: TGTGCCACCAGTGATTCCCACCGGGTGAGCGGCAATTACAATGAGCAGTTCTTC.

The rearrangement links TRBV9 to TRBJ2-5; TRBD2 matches 13 bases. V lost 1 base and J lost 5; bases outside the gene matches: 14. This CDR3 comprises 19 residues. CDR1 and CDR2 (germline): SGDLS, YYNGEE. CDR3 region: CASSVPRTSGSSLHETQYF. The CDR3 DNA reads TGTGCCAGCAGCGTACCAAGGACTAGCGGGAGTTCTTTACATGAGACCCAGTACTTC.

This chain joins TRBV5-1 and TRBJ2-5; weak D call: TRBD2 (7 bases). This CDR3 is 17 amino acids long. The V gene's germline CDR1 is SGHRS and CDR2 YFSETQ. Trimming removed 4 bases at V and 4 bases at J, with 23 bases between. CDR3 in DNA: TGCGCCAGCAGCCTGAGACCACAGGGAGGGTCGGGAGAGACCCAGTACTTC. Its protein is CASSLRPQGGSGETQYF.

The chain carries TRBV6-5 and TRBJ2-7, with TRBD1 as a possible D gene (5 bases). This CDR3 has 13 residues. CDR1 and CDR2 from the germline V gene are MNHEY and SVGAGI. Trimming stripped 0 bases from V and 3 bases from J, with 6 bases between. CDR3 in amino acids: CASSYSQGYEQYF. CDR3 sequence (DNA): TGTGCCAGCAGTTACTCTCAGGGCTACGAGCAGTACTTC.

V and J are TRBV11-2 and TRBJ1-3, with 8 bases that match TRBD1. The V and J ends lost 5 bases and 4 bases, in that order; junction bases with no gene match: 13. Per the germline V gene, CDR1 is SGHAT and CDR2 is FQNNGV. The CDR3 has 17 residues. The CDR3 nucleotides read TGTGCCAGCAGCCAGGGGGCGTCGCATACCGGCGGAAACACCATATATTTT. It translates to CASSQGASHTGGNTIYF.

The genes are TRBV7-8 and TRBJ2-3; TRBD2 is a possible D gene (7 bases). The CDR3 loop spans 16 amino acids. Germline V gene lookup returns CDR1 SGHVS and CDR2 FQNEAQ. The V end lost 5 bases, the J end lost 3 bases, and 18 bases lay between the germline ends. The CDR3 DNA follows: TGTGCCAGCAGCCCTGTGGGGGGGCGCCGGACAGATACGCAGTATTTT. Amino acid sequence: CASSPVGGRRTDTQYF.

The chain uses TRBV5-6 and TRBJ1-2; D unresolved. The CDR3 loop spans 14 amino acids. Trimming shortened V by 4 bases and J by 5 bases, and 15 bases separated the two germline ends. The V gene's germline CDR1 is SGHDT and CDR2 YYEEEE. This CDR3 is CASSVSRTLYGYTF. CDR3 nucleotide sequence: TGTGCCAGCAGCGTCAGTCGTACGCTTTATGGCTACACCTTC.

This rearrangement joins TRBV5-1 to TRBJ2-1, with 9 bases lining up with TRBD2. Trimming cost V 1 base and J 6 bases; bases outside gene matches: 5. This CDR3 is 15 amino acids long. Germline V lookup: CDR1 SGHRS, CDR2 YFSETQ. The CDR3 nucleotides are TGCGCCAGCAGCTTGAGGAGCGGGGGGCCCAATGAGCAGTTCTTC. Translation: CASSLRSGGPNEQFF.

The gene calls are TRBV7-3 and TRBJ2-3; TRBD2 matches at 10 bases. Germline lookup yields CDR1 SGHTA and CDR2 FQGTGA. Losses at the gene ends were 5 bases for V and 4 bases for J; bases not matched to a gene: 6. The CDR3 consists of 15 residues. CDR3 amino acids: CASSRAGGLADTQYF. Written as DNA, the CDR3 is TGTGCCAGCAGCCGAGCGGGGGGGCTGGCAGATACGCAGTATTTT.

DNA of the CDR3: TGTGCCAGCAGTTCTGGACAGGGCGTAGAGCAGTACTTC. This gives the protein CASSSGQGVEQYF. The chain has TRBV28 and TRBJ2-7, with 8 bases identical to TRBD1. The CDR3 runs to 13 residues. V dropped 4 bases and J dropped 7; count of bases not matched to a gene: 6. Germline values: CDR1 MDHEN, CDR2 SYDVKM.